Here is one T cell receptor (beta chain) with its context. This specimen belongs to a study of blood T cell repertoires in COVID-19. About the study: Whether acute or convalescent, the COVID-19 samples came from the United States, Italy and Spain. PBMCs, B-cell-depleted T cells, or T cells were the source of the cDNA or gDNA that made up the material.

The CDR3 is made up of 15 amino acids. Germline lookup yields CDR1 SGDLS and CDR2 YYNGEE. Losses at the gene ends were 5 bases for V and 2 bases for J; bases not matched to a gene: 6. As originally analysed: Estimation of nucleated cell counts relied on the amplification of reference gene primers. Produced via immunoSEQ multiplex PCR; TCRdb's table is partial and in-frame only. V and J calls and clone size follow that table, whereas D and trimming were derived from the DNA. Of about 160,000 clones in the sample, 70% to 80% were seen once. The chain has TRBV9 and TRBJ2-3; TRBD1 matches 9 bases. The sequenced sample consisted of peripheral blood. This TCR was recovered from a man aged 60-69 years with acute or convalescent COVID-19. The CDR3 DNA reads as TGTGCCAGCAGGGGGGACAGGGAGATCACAGATACGCAGTATTTT. Its protein product is CASRGDREITDTQYF.